This T cell receptor (beta chain) came from a study of blood T cell repertoires in COVID-19 (dated by TCRdb to about 2020). In the study overall: Samples from collaborators originated in the United States, Italy and Spain and spanned both the acute and convalescent phases of COVID-19. Subjects who had been exposed to COVID-19, were actively infected with it, or had recovered from it provided the deeply sampled blood TCRbeta repertoires that made up the dataset. HLA class I and class II types, where available, came from metadata supplied by the sample provider rather than from assay-based typing. The prospective study material was composed of cDNA or gDNA derived from T cells, B-cell-depleted T cells, or PBMCs. Samples were obtained from the ongoing ImmuneRACE study (first 160 participants) and from some 1,200 subjects provided by 6 global collaborators. Sample metadata almost always included a de-identified subject ID, COVID-19 status, age in years and sex. A freely available public database, intended as a resource for researchers studying the immune response to SARS-CoV-2, is where the repertoires were released.

Points on this clone: No antigen is known for it. Base qualities are not provided; no much larger clone lies one nucleotide away.

TCRbeta CDR3 regions were amplified from genomic DNA using the immunoSEQ Assay, a bias-controlled multiplex PCR. In the paper's pipeline: The number of nucleated cells in each sample was estimated from the amplification of reference gene primers within the assay. To quantify the absolute abundance of each unique TCRbeta CDR3 rearrangement, sequence reads were collapsed and filtered. For each sample, productive Simpson clonality was calculated as the square root of Simpson's diversity index over productive rearrangements. As stored in TCRdb, this immuneACCESS dataset retains in-frame rearrangements with V and J assigned. A fraction of the clones does not appear; measured against another copy, unresolved V genes explain less than half of the discrepancy, and the remainder lacks a known reason. V, J and clone size reflect that table, while D and trimming were determined from the DNA. In this sample the table shows about half a million clones, 75% to 90% of which occur a single time. The ten most abundant clones make up approximately 3.4% of the sample.

Collaborating institutions collected whole blood in K2EDTA tubes following their own protocols. Collaborator samples were shipped for TCRbeta analysis as frozen whole blood, isolated PBMCs, or DNA extracted from either sample type. General conclusions and limits of the study: Clinical and demographic metadata were provided uncurated, with the amount varying by source and participant.

The sequence derives from a human donor in a cohort sampled during active COVID-19. The specimen was peripheral blood.

The sequenced DNA is TGTGCCAGCAGCCGCGGGAGCCAACACAATGAGCAGTTCTTC. Translation gives CASSRGSQHNEQFF. The rearrangement joined TRBV9 to TRBJ2-1; 7 junctional bases match TRBD2. From the germline V gene, CDR1 is SGDLS and CDR2 is YYNGEE. From its cysteine to its phenylalanine, the CDR3 spans 14 amino acids. The only DNA kept is the CDR3, 42 bases in frame from the first base. V is pruned by 4 bases and J by 5 bases, leaving 6 bases of the junction without a gene match. With the rest looked up from the reference TRBV9 and TRBJ2-1 genes rather than sequenced, the full variable domain is DSGVTQTPKHLITATGQRVTLRCSPRSGDLSVYWYQQSLDQGLQFLIQYYNGEERAKGNILERFSAQQFPDLHSELNLSSLELGDSALYFCASSRGSQHNEQFFGPGTRLTVL.